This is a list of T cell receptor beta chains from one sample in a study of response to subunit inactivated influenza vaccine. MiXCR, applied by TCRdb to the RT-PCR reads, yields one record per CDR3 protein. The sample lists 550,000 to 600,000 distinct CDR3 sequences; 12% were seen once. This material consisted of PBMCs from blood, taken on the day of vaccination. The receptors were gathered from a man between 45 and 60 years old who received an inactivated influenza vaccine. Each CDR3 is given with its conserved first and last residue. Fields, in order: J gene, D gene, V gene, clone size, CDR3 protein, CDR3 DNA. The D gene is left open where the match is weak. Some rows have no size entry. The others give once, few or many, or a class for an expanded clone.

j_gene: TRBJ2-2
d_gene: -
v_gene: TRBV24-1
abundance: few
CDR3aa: CAARGGRTGELFF
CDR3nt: TGTGCCGCAAGAGGTGGGAGGACCGGGGAGCTGTTTTTT

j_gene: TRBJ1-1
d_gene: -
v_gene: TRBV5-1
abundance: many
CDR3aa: CASREETGAFF
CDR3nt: TGCGCCAGCAGGGAAGAAACAGGAGCTTTCTTT

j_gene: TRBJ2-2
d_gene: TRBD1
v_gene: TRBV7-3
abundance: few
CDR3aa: CASSLTGTATTGELFF
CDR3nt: TGTGCCAGCAGCCTCACCGGGACAGCAACAACCGGGGAGCTGTTTTTT

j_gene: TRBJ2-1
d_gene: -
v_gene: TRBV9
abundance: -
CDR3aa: CASSASSYNEQFF
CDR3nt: TGTGCCAGCAGCGCGTCGTCCTACAATGAGCAGTTCTTC

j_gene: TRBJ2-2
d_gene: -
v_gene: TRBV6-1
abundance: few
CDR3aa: CASSFDTFNTGELFF
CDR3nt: TGTGCCAGCAGCTTCGACACCTTTAACACCGGGGAGCTGTTTTTT

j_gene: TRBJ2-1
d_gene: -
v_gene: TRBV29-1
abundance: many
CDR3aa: CSVQGSSNNEQFF
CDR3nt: TGCAGCGTTCAGGGGAGCTCGAACAATGAGCAGTTCTTC

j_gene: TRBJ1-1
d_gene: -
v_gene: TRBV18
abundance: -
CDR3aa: CASSLQGPPNTEAFF
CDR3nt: TGTGCCAGCTCACTACAGGGACCTCCGAACACTGAAGCTTTCTTT

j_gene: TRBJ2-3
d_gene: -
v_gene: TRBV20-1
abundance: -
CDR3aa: CSARELRMHTQYF
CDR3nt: TGCAGTGCTAGAGAGCTCCGGATGCATACGCAGTATTTT

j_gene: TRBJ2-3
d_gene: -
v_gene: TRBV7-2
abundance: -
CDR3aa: CASSLGRLDTQYF
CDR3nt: TGTGCCAGCAGCTTAGGTCGATTAGATACGCAGTATTTT

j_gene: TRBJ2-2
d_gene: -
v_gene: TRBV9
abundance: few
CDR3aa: CASSVSHTGELFF
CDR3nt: TGTGCCAGCAGCGTAAGCCACACCGGGGAGCTGTTTTTT

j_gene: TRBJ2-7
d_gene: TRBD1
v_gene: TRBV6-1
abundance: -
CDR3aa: CASRTLQGYEQYF
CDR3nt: TGTGCCAGCAGAACCCTACAGGGGTACGAGCAGTACTTC

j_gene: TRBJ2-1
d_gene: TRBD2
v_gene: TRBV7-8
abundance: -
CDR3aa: CASSSTPKRGGPKNEQFF
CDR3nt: TGTGCCAGCAGCTCAACCCCGAAGCGGGGGGGCCCTAAGAATGAGCAGTTCTTC

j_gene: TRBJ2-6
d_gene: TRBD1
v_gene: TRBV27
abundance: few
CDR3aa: CASVGTGKSGANVLTF
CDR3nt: TGTGCCAGTGTAGGGACAGGGAAGTCTGGGGCCAACGTCCTGACTTTC

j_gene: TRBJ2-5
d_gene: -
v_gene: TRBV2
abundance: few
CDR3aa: CASSDTNQETQYF
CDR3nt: TGTGCCAGCAGTGATACAAACCAAGAGACCCAGTACTTC

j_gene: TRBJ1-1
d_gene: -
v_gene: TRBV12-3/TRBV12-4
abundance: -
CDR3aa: CASGPGRNTEAFF
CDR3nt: TGTGCCAGCGGGCCAGGCCGTAACACTGAAGCTTTCTTT

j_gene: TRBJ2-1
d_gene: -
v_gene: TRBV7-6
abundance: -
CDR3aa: CASSPLTGNSYNEQFF
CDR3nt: TGTGCCAGCAGCCCTTTAACAGGGAACTCCTACAATGAGCAGTTCTTC

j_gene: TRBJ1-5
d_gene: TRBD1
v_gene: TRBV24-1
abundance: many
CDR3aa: CATSDTGTGAHQPQHF
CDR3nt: TGTGCCACCAGTGATACCGGGACAGGGGCCCATCAGCCCCAGCATTTT

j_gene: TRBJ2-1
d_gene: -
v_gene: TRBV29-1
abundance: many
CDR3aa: CSVYRYYNEQFF
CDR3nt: TGCAGCGTTTACAGGTACTACAATGAGCAGTTCTTC

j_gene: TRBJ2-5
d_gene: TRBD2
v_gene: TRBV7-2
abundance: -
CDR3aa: CASSNRGASGGQETQYF
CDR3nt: TGTGCCAGCAGCAACCGGGGGGCTAGCGGGGGCCAAGAGACCCAGTACTTC

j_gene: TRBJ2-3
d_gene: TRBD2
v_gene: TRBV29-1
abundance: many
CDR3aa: CSVDQTSGGRTDTQYF
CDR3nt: TGCAGCGTTGATCAAACTAGCGGAGGACGCACAGATACGCAGTATTTT

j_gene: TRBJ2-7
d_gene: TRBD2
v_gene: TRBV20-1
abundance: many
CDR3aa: CSAGKVGLADYEQYF
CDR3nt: TGCAGTGCTGGAAAGGTGGGACTAGCGGACTACGAGCAGTACTTC

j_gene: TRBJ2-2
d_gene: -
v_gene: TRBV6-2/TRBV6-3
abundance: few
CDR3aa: CASSYMISPRPGELFF
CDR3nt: TGTGCCAGCAGTTACATGATTAGCCCTCGACCCGGGGAGCTGTTTTTT

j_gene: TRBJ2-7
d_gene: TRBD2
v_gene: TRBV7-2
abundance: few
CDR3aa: CASSLVRLAGAHEQYF
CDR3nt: TGTGCCAGCAGCTTAGTCCGGCTAGCGGGAGCCCACGAGCAGTACTTC

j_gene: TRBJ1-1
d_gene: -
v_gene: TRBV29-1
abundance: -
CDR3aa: CSVEDYPREAFF
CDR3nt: TGCAGCGTTGAAGATTACCCGCGGGAGGCTTTCTTT

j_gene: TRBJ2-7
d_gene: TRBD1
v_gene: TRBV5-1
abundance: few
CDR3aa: CASSRGQGLDEQYF
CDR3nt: TGCGCCAGCAGTCGGGGACAGGGGCTAGACGAGCAGTACTTC

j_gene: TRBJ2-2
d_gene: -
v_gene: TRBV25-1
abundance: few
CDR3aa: CASSVTPGSSTGELFF
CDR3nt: TGTGCCAGCAGTGTTACCCCAGGGAGCAGCACCGGGGAGCTGTTTTTT

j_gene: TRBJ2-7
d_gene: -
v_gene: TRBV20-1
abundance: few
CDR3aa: CSARASLNLGEQYF
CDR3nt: TGCAGTGCTAGAGCCTCTTTGAATCTTGGCGAGCAGTACTTC

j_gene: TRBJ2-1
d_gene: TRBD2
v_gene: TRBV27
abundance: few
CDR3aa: CASSLVAGVYEQFF
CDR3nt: TGTGCCAGCAGTTTGGTAGCGGGAGTTTATGAGCAGTTCTTC

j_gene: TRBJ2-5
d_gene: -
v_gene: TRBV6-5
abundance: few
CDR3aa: CASSYVGGQETQYF
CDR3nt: TGTGCCAGCAGTTACGTAGGGGGACAAGAGACCCAGTACTTC

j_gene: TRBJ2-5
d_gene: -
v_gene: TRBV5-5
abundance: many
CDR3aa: CASSFGSEEETQYF
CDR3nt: TGTGCCAGCAGCTTTGGGTCTGAAGAGGAGACCCAGTACTTC

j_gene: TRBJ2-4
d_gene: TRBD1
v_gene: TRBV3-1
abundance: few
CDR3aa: CASSHRTGATKNIQYF
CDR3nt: TGTGCCAGCAGCCACCGGACAGGGGCAACCAAAAACATTCAGTACTTC

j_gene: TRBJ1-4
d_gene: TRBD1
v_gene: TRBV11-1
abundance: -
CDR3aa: CASSLAAGTGGHFTEKLFF
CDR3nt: TGTGCCAGCAGCTTAGCGGCCGGGACAGGGGGCCACTTCACTGAAAAACTGTTTTTT

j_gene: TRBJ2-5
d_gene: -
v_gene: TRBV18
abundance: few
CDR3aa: CASSPQVGETQYF
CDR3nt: TGTGCCAGCTCACCACAGGTCGGGGAGACCCAGTACTTC

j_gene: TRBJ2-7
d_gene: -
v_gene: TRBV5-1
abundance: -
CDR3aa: CASREHYEQYF
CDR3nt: TGCGCCAGCCGAGAACACTACGAGCAGTACTTC

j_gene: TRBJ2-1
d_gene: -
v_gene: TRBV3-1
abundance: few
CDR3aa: CASSQDWQYNEQFF
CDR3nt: TGTGCCAGCAGCCAAGATTGGCAATACAATGAGCAGTTCTTC

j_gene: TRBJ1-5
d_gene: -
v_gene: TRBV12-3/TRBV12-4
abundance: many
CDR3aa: CASSLGMGNQPQHF
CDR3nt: TGTGCCAGCAGTCTAGGGATGGGCAATCAGCCCCAGCATTTT

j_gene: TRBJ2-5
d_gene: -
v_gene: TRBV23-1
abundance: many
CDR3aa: CASSQYRRSRSETQYF
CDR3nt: TGCGCCAGCAGTCAATATCGCAGGAGTCGATCAGAGACCCAGTACTTC

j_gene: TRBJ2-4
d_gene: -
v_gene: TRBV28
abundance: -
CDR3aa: CASSATPAKNIQYF
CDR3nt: TGTGCCAGCAGCGCCACTCCCGCCAAAAACATTCAGTACTTC

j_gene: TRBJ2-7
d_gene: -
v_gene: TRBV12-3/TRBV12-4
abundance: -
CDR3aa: CASSLVSWGNEQYF
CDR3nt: TGTGCCAGCAGTTTAGTCTCATGGGGAAACGAGCAGTACTTC

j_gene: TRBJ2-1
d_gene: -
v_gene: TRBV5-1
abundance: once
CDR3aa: CASCLGDRVNEQFF
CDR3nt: TGCGCCAGCTGCTTGGGGGATAGGGTCAATGAGCAGTTCTTC

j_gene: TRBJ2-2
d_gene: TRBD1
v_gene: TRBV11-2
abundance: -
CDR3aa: CASSFDRDRANSGELFF
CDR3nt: TGTGCCAGCAGCTTCGACCGGGACAGGGCCAATTCGGGGGAGCTGTTTTTT

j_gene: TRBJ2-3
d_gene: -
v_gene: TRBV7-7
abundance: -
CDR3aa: CASSYQGGDTQYF
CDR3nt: TGTGCCAGCAGCTACCAAGGGGGAGATACGCAGTATTTT

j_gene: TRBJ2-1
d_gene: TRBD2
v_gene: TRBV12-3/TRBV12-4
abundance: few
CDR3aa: CASTAGGSNEQFF
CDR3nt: TGTGCCAGCACGGCTGGCGGGAGCAATGAGCAGTTCTTC

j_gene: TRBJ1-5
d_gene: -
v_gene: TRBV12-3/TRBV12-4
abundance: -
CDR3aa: CASSLDLSDQPQHF
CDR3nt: TGTGCCAGCAGCCTGGACCTAAGCGATCAGCCCCAGCATTTT

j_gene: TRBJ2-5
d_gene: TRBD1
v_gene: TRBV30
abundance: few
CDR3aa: CAGARGSETQYF
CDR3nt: TGTGCCGGGGCCAGGGGGAGTGAGACCCAGTACTTC